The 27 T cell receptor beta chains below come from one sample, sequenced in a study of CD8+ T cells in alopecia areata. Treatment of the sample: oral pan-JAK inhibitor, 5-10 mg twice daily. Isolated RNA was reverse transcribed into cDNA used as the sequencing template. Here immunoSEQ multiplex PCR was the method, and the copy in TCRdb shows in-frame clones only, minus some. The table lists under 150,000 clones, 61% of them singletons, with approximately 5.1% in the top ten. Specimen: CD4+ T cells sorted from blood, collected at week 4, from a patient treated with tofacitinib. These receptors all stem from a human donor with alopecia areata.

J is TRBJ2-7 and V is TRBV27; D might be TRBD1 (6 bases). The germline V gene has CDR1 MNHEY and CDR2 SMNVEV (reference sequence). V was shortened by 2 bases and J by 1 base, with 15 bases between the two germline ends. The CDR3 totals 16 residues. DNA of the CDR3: TGTGCCAGCAGTTTAACAGGACAGCGCCCTTCCTACGAGCAGTACTTC. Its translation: CASSLTGQRPSYEQYF.

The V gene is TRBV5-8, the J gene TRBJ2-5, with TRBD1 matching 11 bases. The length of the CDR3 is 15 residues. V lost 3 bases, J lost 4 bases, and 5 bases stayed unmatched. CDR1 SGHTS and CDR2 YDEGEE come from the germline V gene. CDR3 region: CASSSRTGGIETQYF. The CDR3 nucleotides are TGTGCCAGCAGCTCCCGGACAGGGGGCATAGAGACCCAGTACTTC.

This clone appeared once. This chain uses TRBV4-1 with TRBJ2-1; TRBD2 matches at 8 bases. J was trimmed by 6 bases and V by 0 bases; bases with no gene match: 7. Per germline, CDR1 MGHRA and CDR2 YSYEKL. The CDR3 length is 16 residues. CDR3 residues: CASSQEESGSFNEQFF. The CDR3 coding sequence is TGCGCCAGCAGCCAAGAAGAGAGCGGGAGCTTCAATGAGCAGTTCTTC.

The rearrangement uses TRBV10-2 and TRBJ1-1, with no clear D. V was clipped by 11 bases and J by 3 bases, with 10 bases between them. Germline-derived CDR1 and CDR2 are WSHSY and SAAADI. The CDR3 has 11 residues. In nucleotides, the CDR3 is TGCGCCGTCGGGAAGGACACTGAAGCTTTCTTT. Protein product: CAVGKDTEAFF.

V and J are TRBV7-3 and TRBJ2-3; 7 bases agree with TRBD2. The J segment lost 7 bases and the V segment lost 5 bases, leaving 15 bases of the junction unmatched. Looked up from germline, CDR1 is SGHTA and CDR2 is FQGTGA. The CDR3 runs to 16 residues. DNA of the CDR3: TGTGCCAGCAGCCTATTCTCCCCCGCGGGGGTAAATACGCAGTATTTT. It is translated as CASSLFSPAGVNTQYF.

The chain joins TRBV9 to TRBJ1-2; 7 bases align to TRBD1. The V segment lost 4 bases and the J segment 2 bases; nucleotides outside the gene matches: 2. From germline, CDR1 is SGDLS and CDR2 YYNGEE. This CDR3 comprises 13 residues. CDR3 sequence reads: CASSPGQNYGYTF. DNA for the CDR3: TGTGCCAGCAGCCCGGGACAGAACTATGGCTACACCTTC.

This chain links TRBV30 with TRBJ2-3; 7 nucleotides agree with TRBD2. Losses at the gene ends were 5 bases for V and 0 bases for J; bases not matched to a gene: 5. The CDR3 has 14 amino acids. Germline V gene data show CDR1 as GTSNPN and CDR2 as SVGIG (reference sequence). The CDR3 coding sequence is TGTGCCTGGTCTAGCGGAACTAGCACAGATACGCAGTATTTT. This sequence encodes CAWSSGTSTDTQYF.

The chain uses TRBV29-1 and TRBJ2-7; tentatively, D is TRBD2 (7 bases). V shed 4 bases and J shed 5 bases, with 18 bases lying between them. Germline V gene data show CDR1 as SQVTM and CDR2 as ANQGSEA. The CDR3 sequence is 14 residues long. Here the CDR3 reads CSVARRGGGDEQYF. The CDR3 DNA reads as TGCAGCGTTGCCCGAAGGGGGGGCGGCGACGAGCAGTACTTC.

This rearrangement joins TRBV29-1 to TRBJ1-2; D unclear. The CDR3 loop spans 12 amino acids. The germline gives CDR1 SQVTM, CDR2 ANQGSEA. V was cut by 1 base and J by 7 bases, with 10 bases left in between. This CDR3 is CSVEAARTGYTF. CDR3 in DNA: TGCAGCGTTGAAGCTGCGAGAACTGGCTACACCTTC.

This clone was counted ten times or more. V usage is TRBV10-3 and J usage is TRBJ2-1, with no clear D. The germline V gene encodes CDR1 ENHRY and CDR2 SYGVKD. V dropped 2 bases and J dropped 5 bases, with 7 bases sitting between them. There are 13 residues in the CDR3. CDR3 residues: CAISEVVDNEQFF. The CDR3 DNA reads TGTGCCATCAGTGAGGTAGTCGACAATGAGCAGTTCTTC.

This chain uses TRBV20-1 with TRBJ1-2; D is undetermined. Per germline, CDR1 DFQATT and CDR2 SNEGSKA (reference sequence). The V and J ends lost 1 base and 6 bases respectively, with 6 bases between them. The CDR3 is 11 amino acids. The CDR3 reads CSARGINGYTF. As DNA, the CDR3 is TGCAGTGCTAGAGGGATCAATGGCTACACCTTC.

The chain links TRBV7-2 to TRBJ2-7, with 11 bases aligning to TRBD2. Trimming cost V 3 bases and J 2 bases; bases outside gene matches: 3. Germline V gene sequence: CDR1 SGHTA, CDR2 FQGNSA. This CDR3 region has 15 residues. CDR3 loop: CASSFGTSGTYEQYF. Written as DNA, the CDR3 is TGTGCCAGCAGCTTCGGGACTAGCGGAACCTACGAGCAGTACTTC.

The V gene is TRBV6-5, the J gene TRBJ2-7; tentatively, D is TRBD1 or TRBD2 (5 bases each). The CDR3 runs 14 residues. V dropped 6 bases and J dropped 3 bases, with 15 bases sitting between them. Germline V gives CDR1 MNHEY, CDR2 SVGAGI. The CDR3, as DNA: TGTGCCAGCAGAACCGGGACGGTCAACTACGAGCAGTACTTC. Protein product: CASRTGTVNYEQYF.

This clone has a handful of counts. CDR3 sequence reads: CSVEEHGSYEQYF. Here the CDR3 DNA reads TGCAGCGTTGAAGAACATGGATCCTACGAGCAGTACTTC. The chain recombines TRBV29-1 with TRBJ2-7, with no clear D. Germline CDR1 reads SQVTM; CDR2 reads ANQGSEA. Trimming took 0 bases from V and 1 from J, leaving 7 bases between them. CDR3 length: 13 amino acids.

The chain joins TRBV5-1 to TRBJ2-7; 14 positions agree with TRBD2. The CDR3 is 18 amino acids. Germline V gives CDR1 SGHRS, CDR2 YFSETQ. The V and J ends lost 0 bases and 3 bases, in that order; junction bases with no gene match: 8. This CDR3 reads CASSLASTSGRDLYEQYF. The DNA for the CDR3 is TGCGCCAGCAGCTTGGCCTCGACTAGCGGGAGGGATCTCTACGAGCAGTACTTC.

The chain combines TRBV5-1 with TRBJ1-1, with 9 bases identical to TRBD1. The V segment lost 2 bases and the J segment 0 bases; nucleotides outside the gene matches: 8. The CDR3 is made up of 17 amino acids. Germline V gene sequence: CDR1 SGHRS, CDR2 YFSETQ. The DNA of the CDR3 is TGCGCCAGCAGCTTCCAGGGACAGGGACCAATGAACACTGAAGCTTTCTTT. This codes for CASSFQGQGPMNTEAFF.

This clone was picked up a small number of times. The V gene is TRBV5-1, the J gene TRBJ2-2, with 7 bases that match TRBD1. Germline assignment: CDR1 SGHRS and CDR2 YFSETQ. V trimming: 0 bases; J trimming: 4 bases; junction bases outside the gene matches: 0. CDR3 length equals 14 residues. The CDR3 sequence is CASSLGQGTGELFF. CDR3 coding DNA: TGCGCCAGCAGCTTGGGACAGGGCACCGGGGAGCTGTTTTTT.

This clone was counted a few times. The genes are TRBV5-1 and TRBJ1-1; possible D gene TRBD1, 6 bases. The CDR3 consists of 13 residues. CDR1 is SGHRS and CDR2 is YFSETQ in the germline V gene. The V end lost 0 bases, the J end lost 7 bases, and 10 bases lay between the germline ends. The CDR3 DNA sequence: TGCGCCAGCAGCTTGGACAGGGAGGATGAAGCTTTCTTT. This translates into CASSLDREDEAFF.

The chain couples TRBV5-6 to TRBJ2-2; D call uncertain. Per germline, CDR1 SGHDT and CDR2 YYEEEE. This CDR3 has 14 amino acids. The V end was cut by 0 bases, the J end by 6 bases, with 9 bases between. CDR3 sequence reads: CASSLANVAGELFF. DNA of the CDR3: TGTGCCAGCAGCTTGGCAAACGTTGCCGGGGAGCTGTTTTTT.

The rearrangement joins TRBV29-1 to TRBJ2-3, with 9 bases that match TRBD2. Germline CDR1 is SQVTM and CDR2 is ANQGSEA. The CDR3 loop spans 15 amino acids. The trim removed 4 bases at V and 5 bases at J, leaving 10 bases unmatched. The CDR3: CSVGAAGGTQDTQYF. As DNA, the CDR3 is TGCAGCGTTGGTGCTGCGGGGGGGACTCAAGATACGCAGTATTTT.

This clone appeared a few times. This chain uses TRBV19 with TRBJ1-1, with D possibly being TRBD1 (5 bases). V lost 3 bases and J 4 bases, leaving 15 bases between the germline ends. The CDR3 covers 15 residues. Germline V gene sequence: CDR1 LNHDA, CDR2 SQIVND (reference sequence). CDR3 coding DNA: TGTGCCAGTAGTATTGCAGCGGGACTAAGCACTGAAGCTTTCTTT. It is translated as CASSIAAGLSTEAFF.

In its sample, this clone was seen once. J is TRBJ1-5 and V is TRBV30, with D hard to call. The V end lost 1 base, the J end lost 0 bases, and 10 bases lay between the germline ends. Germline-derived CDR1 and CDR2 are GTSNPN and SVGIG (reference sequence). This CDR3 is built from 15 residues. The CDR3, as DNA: TGTGCCTGGAGTGCGGACGGATATAGCAATCAGCCCCAGCATTTT. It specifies CAWSADGYSNQPQHF.

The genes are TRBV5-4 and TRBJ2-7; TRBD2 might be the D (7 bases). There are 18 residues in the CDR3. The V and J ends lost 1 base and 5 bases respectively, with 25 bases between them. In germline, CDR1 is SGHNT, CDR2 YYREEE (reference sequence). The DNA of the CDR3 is TGTGCCAGCAGCTTGTATGGGAGGGCGGGGGCTCTATGGGACGAGCAGTACTTC. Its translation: CASSLYGRAGALWDEQYF.

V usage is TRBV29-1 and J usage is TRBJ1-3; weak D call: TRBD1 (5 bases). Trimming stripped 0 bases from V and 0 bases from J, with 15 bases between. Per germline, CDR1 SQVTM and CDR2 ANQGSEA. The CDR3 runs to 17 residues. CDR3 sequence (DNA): TGCAGCGTTGAAGATCACGTCTTAGGGGTCTCTGGAAACACCATATATTTT. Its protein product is CSVEDHVLGVSGNTIYF.

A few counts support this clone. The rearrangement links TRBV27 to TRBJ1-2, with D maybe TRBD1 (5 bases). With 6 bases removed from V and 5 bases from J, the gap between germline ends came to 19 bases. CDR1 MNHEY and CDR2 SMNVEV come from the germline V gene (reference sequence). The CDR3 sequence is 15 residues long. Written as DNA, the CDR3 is TGTGCCAGCAGAACTGGGGGAACATCCGGATATGGCTACACCTTC. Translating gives CASRTGGTSGYGYTF.

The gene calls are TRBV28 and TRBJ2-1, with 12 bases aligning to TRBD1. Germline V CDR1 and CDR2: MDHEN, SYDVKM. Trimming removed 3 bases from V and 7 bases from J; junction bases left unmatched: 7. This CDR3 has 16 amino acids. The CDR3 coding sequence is TGTGCCAGCAGTTTTTCGGGACAGGGGGCGCAGAATGAGCAGTTCTTC. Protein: CASSFSGQGAQNEQFF.

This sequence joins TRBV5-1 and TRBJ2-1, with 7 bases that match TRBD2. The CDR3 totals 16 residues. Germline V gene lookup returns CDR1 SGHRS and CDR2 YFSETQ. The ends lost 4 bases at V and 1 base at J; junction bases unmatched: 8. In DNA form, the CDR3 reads TGCGCCAGCAGCGGAGGTGCGGGGGAATCCTACAATGAGCAGTTCTTC. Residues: CASSGGAGESYNEQFF. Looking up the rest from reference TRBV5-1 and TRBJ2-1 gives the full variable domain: KAGVTQTPRYLIKTRGQQVTLSCSPISGHRSVSWYQQTPGQGLQFLFEYFSETQRNKGNFPGRFSGRQFSNSRSEMNVSTLELGDSALYLCASSGGAGESYNEQFFGPGTRLTVL.